This TCR beta chain was captured in a study of PD-1 blockade in classical Hodgkin lymphoma. The J segment lost 5 bases and the V segment lost 1 base, leaving 14 bases of the junction unmatched. CDR1 SQVTM and CDR2 ANQGSEA come from the germline V gene. This CDR3 has 19 amino acids. As for time point: cycle 4 day 1 (C4D1), after 6 weeks of nivolumab. Brentuximab vedotin exposure varied, and every patient relapsed after autologous stem cell transplantation. Negative selection with magnets was how CD8+ T cells were isolated from the thawed PBMCs. Repertoires were generated with immunoSEQ multiplex PCR, while TCRdb's copy carries only in-frame clones and drops some. This table has some 7,800 clones, 65% to 80% appearing once. On this clone itself: Its target is unknown.

The study's findings and limits: It was among complete responders that baseline diversity resembled that of newly diagnosed patients.

The chain employs TRBV29-1 and TRBJ2-3, with 14 bases that match TRBD2. The specimen was CD8+ T cells from blood, collected before the fourth cycle of nivolumab. The receptor was derived from a human donor with classical Hodgkin lymphoma. The CDR3 DNA is TGCAGCGTTGAAGGCTTTTACGGGACTAGCGGGGGCCTACGAGATACGCAGTATTTT. As protein: CSVEGFYGTSGGLRDTQYF.